This entry lists 29 T cell receptor beta chains sequenced from one sample in a study of blood T cell repertoires in COVID-19. Method: immunoSEQ multiplex PCR; TCRdb's copy keeps in-frame clones and lacks some. The data hold 140,000 or so clones, with roughly 77% observed a single time. Sequencing was carried out using peripheral blood. The receptors were gathered from a man in his fifties or sixties with acute or convalescent COVID-19.

This clone was found once. V gene TRBV12-3 or TRBV12-4 combines with J gene TRBJ2-5, with 7 positions matching TRBD1. J was trimmed by 2 bases and V by 10 bases; bases with no gene match: 7. This CDR3 contains 13 residues. The CDR3 protein is CATARDRQETQYF. The CDR3 DNA is TGTGCCACCGCTCGGGACAGACAAGAGACCCAGTACTTC.

The genes are TRBV7-8 and TRBJ2-5, with TRBD2 matching 11 bases. The CDR3 totals 15 residues. J gave up 4 bases and V 4 bases, and 5 bases lay outside the gene matches. The germline gives CDR1 SGHVS, CDR2 FQNEAQ. The CDR3 spells CASSSLAGGPETQYF. The CDR3 DNA follows: TGTGCCAGCAGCTCCTTAGCGGGAGGGCCAGAGACCCAGTACTTC.

The chain joins TRBV28 to TRBJ1-1, with D possibly matching TRBD1 (5 bases). The CDR3 is 16 residues long. The germline gives CDR1 MDHEN, CDR2 SYDVKM. V lost 8 bases, J lost 6 bases, and 25 bases lay in between. Here the CDR3 reads CASLLSGGVGVAEAFF. DNA of the CDR3: TGTGCCAGCCTCCTCTCGGGGGGGGTAGGGGTGGCTGAAGCTTTCTTT.

The rearrangement joins TRBV19 to TRBJ2-6; D is undetermined. Trimming removed 5 bases at V and 1 base at J, with 12 bases between. CDR1 is LNHDA and CDR2 is SQIVND in the germline V gene (reference sequence). This CDR3 is built from 16 residues. CDR3 DNA: TGTGCCAGTAGTTGGGCTTCAAGGTCTGGGGCCAACGTCCTGACTTTC. Amino acid sequence: CASSWASRSGANVLTF.

The chain couples TRBV5-1 to TRBJ2-5; 9 bases fit TRBD2. Germline V gene data show CDR1 as SGHRS and CDR2 as YFSETQ. The CDR3 sequence is 14 residues long. Germline trimming cut 3 bases from V and 3 bases from J; bases unmatched to any gene: 3. The CDR3 loop is CASSSGLAKETQYF. The CDR3 bases are TGCGCCAGCAGCTCGGGACTAGCCAAAGAGACCCAGTACTTC.

The rearrangement uses TRBV19 and TRBJ1-5, with D tentatively TRBD1 (6 bases). Germline V gene data show CDR1 as LNHDA and CDR2 as SQIVND (reference sequence). The CDR3 runs to 15 residues. V was shortened by 4 bases and J by 1 base, with 11 bases between the two germline ends. Written as DNA, the CDR3 is TGTGCCAGTAGTACCCCAGGGGAAAGCAATCAGCCCCAGCATTTT. This translates into CASSTPGESNQPQHF.

CDR3 DNA: TGCAGTGCTAGTCTCCCTGGAGTTAACTATGGCTACACCTTC. As protein: CSASLPGVNYGYTF. The chain links TRBV20-1 to TRBJ1-2; the D is unclear. Looked up from germline, CDR1 is DFQATT and CDR2 is SNEGSKA (reference sequence). Deletions cut 3 bases from V and 1 base from J, with 12 bases between. The CDR3 loop spans 14 amino acids.

In DNA, the CDR3 is TGTGCTAGTGGTTTGGTAAGGGGTAATAAATACTCCTACAATGAGCAGTTCTTC. Translation: CASGLVRGNKYSYNEQFF. The chain has TRBV12-5 and TRBJ2-1, with D perhaps TRBD1 (5 bases). The CDR3 loop spans 18 amino acids. V was clipped by 0 bases and J by 0 bases, with 15 bases between them. The germline V gene encodes CDR1 LGHNT and CDR2 FRNRAP.

J is TRBJ2-1 and V is TRBV7-8; the match to TRBD1 covers 8 bases. This CDR3 comprises 16 residues. Germline values: CDR1 SGHVS, CDR2 FQNEAQ. Trimming at V came to 5 bases and at J to 3 bases, leaving 9 bases not matched to a gene. The CDR3 loop reads CASSPRGTGHYNEQFF. The CDR3 DNA sequence: TGTGCCAGCAGCCCCCGAGGGACAGGACACTACAATGAGCAGTTCTTC. Based on the CDR3 plus reference TRBV7-8 and TRBJ2-1, the full variable domain is GAGVSQSPRYKVAKRGQDVALRCDPISGHVSLFWYQQALGQGPEFLTYFQNEAQLDKSGLPSDRFFAERPEGSVSTLKIQRTQQEDSAVYLCASSPRGTGHYNEQFFGPGTRLTVL.

This clone was counted between two and nine times. The chain couples TRBV5-4 to TRBJ2-7, with TRBD1 identical over 11 bases. The CDR3 length is 15 residues. The V gene end was trimmed by 1 base and the J gene end by 2 bases; junction bases not matched to a gene: 2. CDR1 and CDR2 (germline): SGHNT, YYREEE (reference sequence). The CDR3 DNA reads TGTGCCAGCAGCTTGTGGGACAGGGGGGCCTACGAGCAGTACTTC. It is translated as CASSLWDRGAYEQYF.

The gene calls are TRBV5-1 and TRBJ1-4; 8 nucleotides line up with TRBD1. CDR1 is SGHRS, CDR2 YFSETQ, per germline. Losses at the gene ends were 3 bases for V and 8 bases for J; bases not matched to a gene: 9. The CDR3 loop spans 15 amino acids. CDR3 in DNA: TGCGCCAGCAGCTCTGGACAGGGAGGGCCGGAAAAACTGTTTTTT. It encodes CASSSGQGGPEKLFF.

V is TRBV14 and J is TRBJ2-7, with TRBD2 matching 8 bases. J was trimmed by 5 bases and V by 6 bases; bases with no gene match: 18. Germline CDR1 reads SGHDN; CDR2 reads FVKESK. The CDR3 extends over 17 amino acids. CDR3 sequence: CASSPGIAGLHIDEQYF. The CDR3 DNA reads TGTGCCAGCAGTCCCGGAATAGCGGGACTCCACATCGACGAGCAGTACTTC.

V gene TRBV5-6 combines with J gene TRBJ1-2; possibly TRBD1 for D (5 bases). CDR3 size: 14 residues. Germline values: CDR1 SGHDT, CDR2 YYEEEE. Trimming took off 5 bases at V and 0 bases at J, with 11 bases between the two ends. The CDR3: CASRNQGTNYGYTF. The CDR3 bases are TGTGCCAGCAGAAACCAGGGAACTAACTATGGCTACACCTTC.

This chain uses TRBV23-1 with TRBJ2-1, with TRBD2 matching 8 bases. TRBV23-1 is assigned to the ORF class and has an uncertain function. V shed 4 bases and J 0 bases; nucleotides not matched to a gene: 5. This CDR3 has 16 residues. CDR3 bases: TGCGCCAGCAGTCTGTCCGGGAGGGCCTCCTACAATGAGCAGTTCTTC. It encodes CASSLSGRASYNEQFF.

This chain uses TRBV7-8 with TRBJ2-7; 12 positions match TRBD2. Germline CDR1 SGHVS, CDR2 FQNEAQ. The CDR3 consists of 15 residues. V shed 3 bases and J 3 bases; nucleotides not matched to a gene: 3. The CDR3 reads CASSFSSGRGYEQYF. The CDR3 coding sequence is TGTGCCAGCAGCTTTTCTAGCGGGAGGGGCTACGAGCAGTACTTC.

The chain carries TRBV20-1 and TRBJ1-1; unclear D gene. The CDR3 length is 13 residues. Trimming stripped 3 bases from V and 4 bases from J, with 12 bases between. Germline V gene lookup returns CDR1 DFQATT and CDR2 SNEGSKA (reference sequence). CDR3 nucleotide sequence: TGCAGTGCTAGTCGGGGTCGGGGCACTGAAGCTTTCTTT. It specifies CSASRGRGTEAFF.

The CDR3 DNA follows: TGTGCCAGCAGCTTGGGACAGGGCGGCTATGGCTACACCTTC. Translated, it gives CASSLGQGGYGYTF. The chain is built from TRBV5-6 and TRBJ1-2, with 7 bases lining up with TRBD1. CDR3 size: 14 residues. Trimming cost V 0 bases and J 4 bases; bases outside gene matches: 3. CDR1 is SGHDT, CDR2 YYEEEE, per germline.

This sequence joins TRBV3-1 (or the pseudogene TRBV3-2) and TRBJ2-3; D may be TRBD1 (6 bases). The CDR3 sequence is 14 residues long. The V end lost 5 bases, the J end lost 3 bases, and 12 bases lay between the germline ends. The germline V gene encodes CDR1 LGHDT and CDR2 YNNKEL (reference sequence). The DNA of the CDR3 is TGTGCCAGCAGCTACGCCGACAGGACAGATACGCAGTATTTT. Its protein product is CASSYADRTDTQYF.

This chain uses TRBV18 with TRBJ2-7; a possible D gene is TRBD1 (5 bases). The CDR3 is made up of 12 amino acids. Germline CDR1 and CDR2: KGHSH and LQKENI. The germline V and J ends were trimmed by 4 bases and 8 bases, with 12 bases remaining between them. CDR3 in amino acids: CASSQQGPQQYF. CDR3 nucleotide sequence: TGTGCCAGCTCACAGCAGGGCCCCCAGCAGTACTTC.

The chain has TRBV9 and TRBJ2-1, with 9 bases identical to TRBD1. Germline CDR1 is SGDLS and CDR2 is YYNGEE. The ends lost 3 bases at V and 7 bases at J; junction bases unmatched: 8. The CDR3 has 15 residues. The CDR3 nucleotides read TGTGCCAGCAGCGACAGGGGGCGGCTGATAAATGAGCAGTTCTTC. Translating gives CASSDRGRLINEQFF.

The chain uses TRBV6-5 and TRBJ2-7; possible D gene TRBD1, 5 bases. The germline gives CDR1 MNHEY, CDR2 SVGAGI. V was clipped by 4 bases and J by 6 bases, with 22 bases between them. This CDR3 region has 16 residues. The CDR3 loop is CASSSRGAQDHLEQYF. The CDR3 DNA is TGTGCCAGCAGTTCCCGTGGGGCACAGGACCACCTCGAGCAGTACTTC.

The rearrangement uses TRBV6-5 and TRBJ2-1, with D possibly matching TRBD2 (6 bases). CDR1 is MNHEY, CDR2 SVGAGI, per germline. There are 13 residues in the CDR3. Trimming took 6 bases from V and 8 from J, leaving 14 bases between them. CDR3: CASRAGTLYEQFF. The CDR3 DNA follows: TGTGCCAGCAGGGCCGGGACTCTTTATGAGCAGTTCTTC.

This chain links TRBV5-4 with TRBJ2-2, with D uncertain. The length of the CDR3 is 15 residues. Germline V lookup: CDR1 SGHNT, CDR2 YYREEE (reference sequence). Deletions cut 2 bases from V and 1 base from J, with 9 bases between. DNA for the CDR3: TGTGCCAGCAGCTTAAAACAGAAGAACACCGGGGAGCTGTTTTTT. Translated, it gives CASSLKQKNTGELFF.

V gene TRBV30 combines with J gene TRBJ2-7, with D possibly TRBD2 on 5 matching bases. Per germline, CDR1 GTSNPN and CDR2 SVGIG (reference sequence). This CDR3 is 12 amino acids long. V was shortened by 1 base and J by 4 bases, with 8 bases between the two germline ends. CDR3 nucleotide sequence: TGTGCCTGGAGTGAAGGGAGTTACGAGCAGTACTTC. Amino acid sequence: CAWSEGSYEQYF. Full variable domain (remainder filled in from reference TRBV30 and TRBJ2-7): SQTIHQWPATLVQPVGSPLSLECTVEGTSNPNLYWYRQAAGRGLQLLFYSVGIGQISSEVPQNLSASRPQDRQFILSSKKLLLSDSGFYLCAWSEGSYEQYFGPGTRLTVT.

V gene TRBV7-8 combines with J gene TRBJ2-5; the D gene is possibly TRBD2 (6 bases). The length of the CDR3 is 16 residues. V was pared by 6 bases and J by 5 bases, with 22 bases between. Germline lookup yields CDR1 SGHVS and CDR2 FQNEAQ. The CDR3 DNA sequence: TGTGCCAGCAGTGAACGGGGGACCACTTCGAGGGAGACCCAGTACTTC. Protein product: CASSERGTTSRETQYF.

The chain employs TRBV15 and TRBJ1-3; no clear D. Germline V gene lookup returns CDR1 LNHNV and CDR2 YYDKDF (reference sequence). This CDR3 has 13 amino acids. The V and J ends lost 3 bases and 4 bases respectively, with 7 bases between them. The CDR3 loop reads CATSREQGNTIYF. CDR3 bases: TGTGCCACCAGCAGGGAGCAGGGAAACACCATATATTTT.

The chain recombines TRBV11-2 with TRBJ2-1, with TRBD2 identical over 10 bases. Per germline, CDR1 SGHAT and CDR2 FQNNGV. The CDR3 is made up of 18 amino acids. The V gene end was trimmed by 1 base and the J gene end by 1 base; junction bases not matched to a gene: 7. CDR3 sequence (DNA): TGTGCCAGCAGCTTAGTAGGACTAGCGGAAGGATCCTACAATGAGCAGTTCTTC. Translated, it gives CASSLVGLAEGSYNEQFF.

This chain links TRBV19 with TRBJ2-7; 13 bases map to TRBD2. Germline loops: CDR1 LNHDA, CDR2 SQIVND (reference sequence). After removal of 5 bases from V and 4 bases from J, the junction contained 5 bases not matched to a gene. This CDR3 spans 15 amino acids. Here the CDR3 reads CASSGPGLAGYEQYF. The CDR3, as DNA: TGTGCCAGTAGTGGGCCGGGACTAGCGGGGTACGAGCAGTACTTC.

This clone occurred a few times. V and J are TRBV13 and TRBJ2-2, with 13 bases matching TRBD2. V lost 0 bases and J lost 5; bases outside the gene matches: 15. This CDR3 has 21 residues. The germline V gene has CDR1 PRHDT and CDR2 FYEKMQ (reference sequence). CDR3 region: CASSLGRGRLAGGPFTGELFF. CDR3 DNA: TGTGCCAGCAGCTTAGGAAGGGGGCGACTAGCGGGAGGCCCCTTTACCGGGGAGCTGTTTTTT.